Listed below are T cell receptor beta chains from one sample, sequenced in a study of OX40 agonist ivuxolimab in advanced cancers. Sequencing was performed with immunoSEQ multiplex PCR; in TCRdb, only in-frame clones are kept and a portion is missing. This table has fewer than 65,000 clones, 80% to 90% appearing once. Sequencing used CD4+ or CD8+ T cells sorted from blood, obtained in a trial of the OX40 agonist ivuxolimab. These receptors all come from an adult with an advanced solid tumor such as melanoma, head and neck, liver or kidney cancer. The CDR3 runs from the conserved cysteine through the conserved F or W. D genes are given only for firm matches. Some rows have no size entry. The others give once, few or many, or a class for an expanded clone.

d_call | j_call | clone_size | v_call | cdr3_nt | cdr3_aa
. | TRBJ2-2 | . | TRBV7-3 | TGTGCCAGCAGCCCGACCGCCCGGCTGTTCACCGGGGAGCTGTTTTTT | CASSPTARLFTGELFF
TRBD1 | TRBJ2-7 | . | TRBV5-4 | TGTGCCAGCAGCCCTAGAGGGAGGACAGGGGGGAACGAGCAGTACTTC | CASSPRGRTGGNEQYF
. | TRBJ1-2 | . | TRBV29-1 | TGCAGCGCTGGGGGTCAGGGCATCTATGGCTACACCTTC | CSAGGQGIYGYTF
. | TRBJ1-3 | . | TRBV28 | TGTGCCAGCATAGCACAGGGTCCAGGAAACACCATATATTTT | CASIAQGPGNTIYF
. | TRBJ1-5 | . | TRBV7-2 | TGTGCCAGCAGCCTTGACGGCCGCAATCAGCCCCAGCATTTT | CASSLDGRNQPQHF
. | TRBJ1-2 | . | TRBV27 | TGTGCCAGCAGTTTTACAGGGAATAAACCTAACTATGGCTACACCTTC | CASSFTGNKPNYGYTF
. | TRBJ1-1 | . | TRBV30 | TGTGCCTGGAGTGTACTGGGGGGGATGGGGAACACTGAAGCTTTCTTT | CAWSVLGGMGNTEAFF
. | TRBJ1-1 | . | TRBV5-6 | TGTGCCAACAGCGTTAAGACTGAAGCTTTCTTT | CANSVKTEAFF
. | TRBJ1-1 | few | TRBV20-1 | TGCAGTGCTAGAGCGGGTACTGAAGCTTTCTTT | CSARAGTEAFF
. | TRBJ2-5 | once | TRBV10-3 | TGTGCCATCAGTGACTCCGGGGGAGTAGAGACCCAGTACTTC | CAISDSGGVETQYF
. | TRBJ2-5 | . | TRBV13 | TGTGCCAGCAGCTTTACAGGGTTGTTTGATCCGGGGACCGGGACCCAGTACTTC | CASSFTGLFDPGTGTQYF
. | TRBJ1-1 | . | TRBV11-2 | TGTGCCAGCAGCCCTAGTATGAACACTGAAGCTTTCTTT | CASSPSMNTEAFF
TRBD1 | TRBJ1-1 | . | TRBV10-1 | TGCGCCAGCAGTGAGTCGTTCACAGGGGGCGAGAGGAAGGCTGAAGCTTTCTTT | CASSESFTGGERKAEAFF
. | TRBJ1-1 | . | TRBV11-2 | TGTGCCAGCAGCTCCCAGACGGGGGGGGGCACTGAAGCTTTCTTT | CASSSQTGGGTEAFF
TRBD1 | TRBJ2-2 | . | TRBV6-1 | TGTGCCAGCAGTGAAGAGACAGGGTTGATCGGGGAGCTGTTTTTT | CASSEETGLIGELFF
. | TRBJ2-7 | . | TRBV6-5 | TGTGCCAGCAGTTCCACTACGGGCGAGCAGTACTTC | CASSSTTGEQYF
TRBD2 | TRBJ2-2 | . | TRBV5-4 | TGTGCCAGCAGCTTGGTGGGGGAGGGCACCGGGGAGCTGTTTTTT | CASSLVGEGTGELFF
. | TRBJ1-1 | . | TRBV6-6 | TGTGCCAGCAGTTACTCGCGCAATCGACTTGAAGCTTTCTTT | CASSYSRNRLEAFF
. | TRBJ2-3 | once | TRBV5-1 | TGCGCCAGCAGCTTGAGAACAGGTAACACAGATACGCAGTATTTT | CASSLRTGNTDTQYF
. | TRBJ2-7 | once | TRBV28 | TGTGCCAGCAGTCTTACCGGGACCCTCTACGAGCAGTACTTC | CASSLTGTLYEQYF
. | TRBJ1-5 | . | TRBV6-5 | TGTGCCAGCAGTTTAAGACAGGAGAATCAGCCCCAGCATTTT | CASSLRQENQPQHF
. | TRBJ2-2 | . | TRBV21-1 | TGTGCCAGCAGCCCTGGGAGGGTAAGGGGGACCGGGGAGCTGTTTTTT | CASSPGRVRGTGELFF
. | TRBJ1-2 | . | TRBV28 | TGTGCTACTGGGGTGATACCTAACACGCGCTGGGAGGGCTACACCTTC | CATGVIPNTRWEGYTF
. | TRBJ1-1 | . | TRBV7-8 | TGTGCCAGCAGCCAAGGGATTATGAACACTGAAGCTTTCTTT | CASSQGIMNTEAFF
. | TRBJ2-4 | . | TRBV5-1 | TGCGCCAGCAGCCCACAGGAGGCGAGAAACATTCAGTACTTC | CASSPQEARNIQYF
. | TRBJ2-3 | . | TRBV7-8 | TGTGCCAGCAGCTTAGTGGTAAACACCCAACTCGATACGCAGTATTTT | CASSLVVNTQLDTQYF
. | TRBJ2-7 | once | TRBV18 | TGTGCCAGCTCACCGGACGGGCACTACGAGCAGTACTTC | CASSPDGHYEQYF
. | TRBJ1-1 | . | TRBV2 | TGTGCCAGTCGATTTGTGGGGCGGAACACTGAAGCTTTCTTT | CASRFVGRNTEAFF
. | TRBJ1-5 | . | TRBV6-1 | TGTGCCAGCAGGGAAGGGGGATTGGGGCAGCCCCAGCATTTT | CASREGGLGQPQHF
TRBD2 | TRBJ2-1 | . | TRBV10-3 | TGTGCCACGACACTCGGGGGGGGGAATGAGCAGTTCTTC | CATTLGGGNEQFF
. | TRBJ2-2 | . | TRBV7-2 | TGTGCCAGCAGCCCTCCAAAGGGGCTTGACACCGGGGAGCTGTTTTTT | CASSPPKGLDTGELFF
. | TRBJ1-1 | few | TRBV5-4 | TGTGCCAGCAGCTTTGGGTTGAACACTGAAGCTTTCTTT | CASSFGLNTEAFF
. | TRBJ1-2 | . | TRBV27 | TGTGCCAGCAGTCCTAACGACGACCGGGGTCAGGGCTACACCTTC | CASSPNDDRGQGYTF
TRBD2 | TRBJ2-5 | . | TRBV7-2 | TGTGCCAGCAGCTTAGCCGGGAGGGCCGGAGAGACCCAGTACTTC | CASSLAGRAGETQYF
TRBD2 | TRBJ2-5 | . | TRBV11-3 | TGTGCCAGCAGCTTAGGACGCCTAGCGGGAGCCCAAGAGACCCAGTACTTC | CASSLGRLAGAQETQYF
. | TRBJ1-2 | . | TRBV10-3 | TGTGCCATCAGTGAGTCACAGGCAACCTATGGCTACACCTTC | CAISESQATYGYTF
. | TRBJ1-6 | . | TRBV19 | TGTGCCAGTAGTCCAGTACGGGGGAGGGGTAATTCACCCCTCCACTTT | CASSPVRGRGNSPLHF
. | TRBJ1-1 | . | TRBV6-5 | TGTGCCAGCAGTTACGGGGTTGGCAGCATGAACACTGAAGCTTTCTTT | CASSYGVGSMNTEAFF
. | TRBJ2-4 | once | TRBV9 | TGTGCCAGCAGCGAGACGGCGTCCAAAAACATTCAGTACTTC | CASSETASKNIQYF
TRBD1 | TRBJ1-2 | . | TRBV28 | TGTGCCAGCATCCCTTACCTCATGGACAGGGGCTATGGCTACACCTTC | CASIPYLMDRGYGYTF
. | TRBJ2-7 | . | TRBV28 | TGTGCCAGCGCCGCGACAGGCTCCTACGAGCAGTACTTC | CASAATGSYEQYF
. | TRBJ2-4 | . | TRBV14 | TGTGCCAGCAGCCAAGCAGGGTACGGAGCCAAAAACATTCAGTACTTC | CASSQAGYGAKNIQYF
TRBD1 | TRBJ2-7 | . | TRBV5-1 | TGCGCCAGCAGCCAGACAGGGCAGCGGACCTACGAGCAGTACTTC | CASSQTGQRTYEQYF
TRBD1 | TRBJ2-7 | few | TRBV19 | TGTGCCAGTAGTATTTCTGGACAGGGGAACTACGAGCAGTACTTC | CASSISGQGNYEQYF
. | TRBJ2-2 | once | TRBV7-2 | TGTGCCAGCAGCTTATTCCCCAACACCGGGGAGCTGTTTTTT | CASSLFPNTGELFF
TRBD1 | TRBJ1-6 | . | TRBV30 | TGTGCCTGGAGCACGACAGGGCGGAATTCACCCCTCCACTTT | CAWSTTGRNSPLHF
. | TRBJ1-6 | . | TRBV6-4 | TGTGCCAGCAGTGAGGGTACAACGCCCAATTCACCCCTCCACTTT | CASSEGTTPNSPLHF
. | TRBJ2-2 | . | TRBV6-5 | TGTGCCAGCACGACTCTCGGAGCCGGGGAGCTGTTTTTT | CASTTLGAGELFF